What follows are 2 T cell receptor beta chains derived from one specimen sequenced in a study of blood T cell repertoires in COVID-19. Assay used: immunoSEQ multiplex PCR; TCRdb lists only in-frame clones, some missing. In the table there are 110,000 to 150,000 clones, approximately 88% of which are singletons. Sequencing was done on a sample of peripheral blood. All receptors derive from a man aged 65-85 years with acute or convalescent COVID-19.

This clone was counted a single time. The gene calls are TRBV12-2 and TRBJ1-1; TRBD1, the table's D call, lacks a check against the DNA. TRBV12-2 is classified as a pseudogene. The CDR3 covers 20 residues. The CDR3 DNA follows: TGTGCAAGTCGCTTCCGCGCACGAGGGGACAGGGACAATCTGGACACTGAAGCTTTCTTT. Encoded protein: CASRFRARGDRDNLDTEAFF.

The chain uses TRBV2 and TRBJ1-3, with 10 bases aligning to TRBD1. This CDR3 has 18 residues. Germline V lookup: CDR1 SNHLY, CDR2 FYNNEI. The trim removed 3 bases at V and 4 bases at J, leaving 12 bases unmatched. The CDR3 sequence is CASSDPNSDRGLGNTIYF. The CDR3 DNA reads TGTGCCAGCAGTGACCCTAACAGTGACAGGGGGCTAGGAAACACCATATATTTT.